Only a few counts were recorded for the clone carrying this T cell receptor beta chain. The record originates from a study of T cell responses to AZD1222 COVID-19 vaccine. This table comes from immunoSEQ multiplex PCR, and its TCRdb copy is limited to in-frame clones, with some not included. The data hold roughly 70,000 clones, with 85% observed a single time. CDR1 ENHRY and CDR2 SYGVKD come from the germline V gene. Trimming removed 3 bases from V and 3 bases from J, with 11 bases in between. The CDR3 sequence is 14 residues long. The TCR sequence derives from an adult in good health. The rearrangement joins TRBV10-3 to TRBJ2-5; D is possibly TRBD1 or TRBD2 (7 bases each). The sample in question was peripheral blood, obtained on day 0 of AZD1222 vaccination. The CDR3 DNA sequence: TGTGCCATCAGTGACAGGGGGGGAAAAGAGACCCAGTACTTC. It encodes CAISDRGGKETQYF.